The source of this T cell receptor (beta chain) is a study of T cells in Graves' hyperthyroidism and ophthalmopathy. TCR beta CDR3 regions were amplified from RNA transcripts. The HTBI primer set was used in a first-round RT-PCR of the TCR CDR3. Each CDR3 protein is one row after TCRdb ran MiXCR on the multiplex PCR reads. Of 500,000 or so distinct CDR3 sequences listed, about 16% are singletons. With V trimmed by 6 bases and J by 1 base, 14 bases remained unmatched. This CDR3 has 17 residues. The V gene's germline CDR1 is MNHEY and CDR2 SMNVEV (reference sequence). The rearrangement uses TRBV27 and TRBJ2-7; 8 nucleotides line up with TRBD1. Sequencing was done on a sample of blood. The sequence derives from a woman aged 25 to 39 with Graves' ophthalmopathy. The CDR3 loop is CASRAIKDRARSYEQYF. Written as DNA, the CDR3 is TGTGCCAGCAGAGCTATAAAGGACAGGGCGAGGTCCTACGAGCAGTACTTC.